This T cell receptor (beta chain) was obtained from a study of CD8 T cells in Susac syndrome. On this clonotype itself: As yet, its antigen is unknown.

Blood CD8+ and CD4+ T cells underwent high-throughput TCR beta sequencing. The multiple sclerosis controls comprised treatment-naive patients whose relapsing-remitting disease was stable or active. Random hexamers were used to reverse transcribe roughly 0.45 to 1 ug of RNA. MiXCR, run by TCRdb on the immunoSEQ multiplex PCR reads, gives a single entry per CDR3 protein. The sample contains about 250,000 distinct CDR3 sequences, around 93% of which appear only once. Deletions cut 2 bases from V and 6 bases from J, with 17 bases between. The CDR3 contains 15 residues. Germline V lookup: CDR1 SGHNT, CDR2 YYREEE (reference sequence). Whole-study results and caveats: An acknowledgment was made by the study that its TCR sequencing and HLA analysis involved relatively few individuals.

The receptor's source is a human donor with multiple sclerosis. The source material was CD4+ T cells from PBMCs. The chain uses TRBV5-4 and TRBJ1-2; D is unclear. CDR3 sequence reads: CASSLEGYTLDGYTF. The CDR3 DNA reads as TGTGCCAGCAGCTTAGAGGGCTACACCCTAGATGGCTACACCTTC.